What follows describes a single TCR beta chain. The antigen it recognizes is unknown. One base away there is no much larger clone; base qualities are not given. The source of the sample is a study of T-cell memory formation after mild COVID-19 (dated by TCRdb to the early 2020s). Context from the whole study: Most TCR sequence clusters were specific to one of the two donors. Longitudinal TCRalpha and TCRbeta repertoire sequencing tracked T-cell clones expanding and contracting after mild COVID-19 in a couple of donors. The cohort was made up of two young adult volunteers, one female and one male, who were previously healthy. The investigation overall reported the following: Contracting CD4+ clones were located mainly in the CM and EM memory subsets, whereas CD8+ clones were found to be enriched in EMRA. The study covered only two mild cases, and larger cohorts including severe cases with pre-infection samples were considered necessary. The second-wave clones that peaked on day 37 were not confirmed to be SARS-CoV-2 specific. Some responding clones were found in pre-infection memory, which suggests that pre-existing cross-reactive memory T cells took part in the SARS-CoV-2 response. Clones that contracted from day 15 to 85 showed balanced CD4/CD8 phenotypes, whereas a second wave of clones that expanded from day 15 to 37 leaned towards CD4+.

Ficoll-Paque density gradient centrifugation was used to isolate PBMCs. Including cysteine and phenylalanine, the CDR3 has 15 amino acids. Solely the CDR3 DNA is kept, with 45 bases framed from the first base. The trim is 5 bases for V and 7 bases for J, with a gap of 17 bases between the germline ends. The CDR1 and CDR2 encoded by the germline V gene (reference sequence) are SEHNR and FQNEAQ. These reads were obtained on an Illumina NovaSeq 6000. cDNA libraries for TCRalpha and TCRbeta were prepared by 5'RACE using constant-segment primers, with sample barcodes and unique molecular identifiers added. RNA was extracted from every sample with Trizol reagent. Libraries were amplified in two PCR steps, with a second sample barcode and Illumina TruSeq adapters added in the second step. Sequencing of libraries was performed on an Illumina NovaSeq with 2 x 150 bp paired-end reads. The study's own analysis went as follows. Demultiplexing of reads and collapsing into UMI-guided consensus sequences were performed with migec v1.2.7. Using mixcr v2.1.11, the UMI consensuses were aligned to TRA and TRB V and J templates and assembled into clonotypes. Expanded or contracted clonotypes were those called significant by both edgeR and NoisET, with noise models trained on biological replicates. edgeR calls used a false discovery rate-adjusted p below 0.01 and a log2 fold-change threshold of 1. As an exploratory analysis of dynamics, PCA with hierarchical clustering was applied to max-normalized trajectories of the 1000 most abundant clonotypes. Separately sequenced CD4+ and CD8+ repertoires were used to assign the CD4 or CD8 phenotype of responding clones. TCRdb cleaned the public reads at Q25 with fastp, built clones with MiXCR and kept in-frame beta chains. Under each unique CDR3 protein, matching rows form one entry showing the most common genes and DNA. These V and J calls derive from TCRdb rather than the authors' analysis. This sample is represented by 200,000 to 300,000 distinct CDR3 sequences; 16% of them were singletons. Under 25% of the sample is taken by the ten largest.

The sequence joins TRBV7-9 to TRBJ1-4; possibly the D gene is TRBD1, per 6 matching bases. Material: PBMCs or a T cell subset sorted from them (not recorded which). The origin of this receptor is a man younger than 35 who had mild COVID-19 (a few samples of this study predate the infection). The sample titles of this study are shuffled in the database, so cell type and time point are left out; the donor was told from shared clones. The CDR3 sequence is CASSDTRGRAEKLFF. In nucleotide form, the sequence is TGTGCCAGCAGCGACACCAGGGGAAGGGCTGAAAAACTGTTTTTT.